Presented here are 21 T cell receptor beta chains from one specimen sequenced in a study of identifying expanded T cells in peripheral blood (dated by TCRdb to the late 2010s). Library preparation employed the immunoSEQ multiplex PCR assay. TCRdb obtained this table from immuneACCESS and retained in-frame rearrangements with V and J assigned. These tables miss some clones; where compared with another copy, unresolved V genes account for less than half of the shortfall, and the remainder is unexplained. The sample yields over 65,000 clones; approximately 90% were counted once. In total, the top ten clones hold roughly 7% of the sample. Sequencing was performed on blood. These receptors were obtained from a person aged 18 to 75 in good health.

The chain recombines TRBV2 with TRBJ1-5; possibly TRBD1 for D (5 bases). The CDR3 consists of 13 residues. The germline gives CDR1 SNHLY, CDR2 FYNNEI. V lost 3 bases, J lost 7 bases, and 10 bases lay in between. The CDR3 DNA follows: TGTGCCAGCAGTGAGGGGGAACGGCAGCCCCAGCATTTT. As protein: CASSEGERQPQHF.

The J gene is TRBJ2-3, the V gene TRBV5-4, with 7 bases that match TRBD2. CDR1 is SGHNT and CDR2 is YYREEE in the germline V gene (reference sequence). The CDR3 has 13 amino acids. J gave up 6 bases and V 4 bases, and 5 bases lay outside the gene matches. The CDR3 region is CASSTGGGDTQYF. CDR3 DNA: TGTGCCAGCAGCACGGGAGGCGGGGATACGCAGTATTTT. Full variable domain (missing parts from reference TRBV5-4 and TRBJ2-3): ETGVTQSPTHLIKTRGQQVTLRCSSQSGHNTVSWYQQALGQGPQFIFQYYREEENGRGNFPPRFSGLQFPNYSSELNVNALELDDSALYLCASSTGGGDTQYFGPGTRLTVL.

This clone was detected once. The rearrangement joins TRBV7-2 to TRBJ1-1; D call uncertain. The CDR3 sequence is 13 residues long. CDR1 and CDR2 from the germline V gene are SGHTA and FQGNSA. V lost 5 bases, J lost 6 bases, and 13 bases lay in between. CDR3: CASSVGPGAEAFF. CDR3 nucleotides: TGTGCCAGCAGCGTTGGGCCCGGGGCTGAAGCTTTCTTT.

The J gene is TRBJ1-1, the V gene TRBV7-3; D is perhaps TRBD1 (5 bases). This CDR3 has 16 amino acids. The ends were cut back, 2 bases at V and 5 bases at J, with 18 bases in the middle. Per germline, CDR1 SGHTA and CDR2 FQGTGA. CDR3 DNA: TGTGCCAGCAGCTTATATGCGGCAGGGAGAAATACTGAAGCTTTCTTT. Its protein product is CASSLYAAGRNTEAFF.

The chain uses TRBV7-3 and TRBJ2-1; the D gene is possibly TRBD2 (7 bases). Trimming took 1 base from V and 5 from J, leaving 12 bases between them. CDR3 length equals 15 residues. Germline-derived CDR1 and CDR2 are SGHTA and FQGTGA. The chain's CDR3 is CASSLRGGRDNEQFF. The CDR3 region has the DNA TGTGCCAGCAGCTTAAGGGGGGGCCGTGACAATGAGCAGTTCTTC.

The rearrangement links TRBV29-1 to TRBJ2-1, with 7 bases matching TRBD2. This CDR3 is built from 13 residues. Trimming at V came to 6 bases and at J to 3 bases, leaving 5 bases not matched to a gene. The germline V gene encodes CDR1 SQVTM and CDR2 ANQGSEA. The CDR3 bases are TGCAGCGTGCGGGAGACGGACTACAATGAGCAGTTCTTC. Its protein is CSVRETDYNEQFF.

The V gene is TRBV14, the J gene TRBJ1-1; D uncertain. V was shortened by 8 bases and J by 7 bases, with 11 bases between the two germline ends. The CDR3 runs to 11 residues. CDR1 is SGHDN, CDR2 FVKESK, per germline. The CDR3 loop is CASVLTFEAFF. The CDR3 coding sequence is TGTGCCAGCGTATTGACCTTTGAAGCTTTCTTT. Full variable domain (outside the CDR3, taken from reference TRBV14 and TRBJ1-1): EAGVTQFPSHSVIEKGQTVTLRCDPISGHDNLYWYRRVMGKEIKFLLHFVKESKQDESGMPNNRFLAERTGGTYSTLKVQPAELEDSGVYFCASVLTFEAFFGQGTRLTVV.

The gene calls are TRBV2 and TRBJ1-5; 7 nucleotides match TRBD1. Germline CDR1 and CDR2: SNHLY and FYNNEI. The CDR3 length is 16 residues. V lost 5 bases, J lost 0 bases, and 7 bases stayed unmatched. The CDR3 is CASSFRTGDSNQPQHF. CDR3 nucleotide sequence: TGTGCCAGCAGTTTTAGGACAGGTGATAGCAATCAGCCCCAGCATTTT.

The genes are TRBV4-2 and TRBJ1-5; TRBD1 agrees at 9 bases. Germline assignment: CDR1 LGHNA and CDR2 YNFKEQ. This CDR3 is 16 amino acids long. The V and J ends lost 3 bases and 2 bases, in that order; junction bases with no gene match: 5. CDR3 amino acids: CASSQGTGGGNQPQHF. DNA of the CDR3: TGTGCCAGCAGCCAGGGAACAGGGGGCGGCAATCAGCCCCAGCATTTT.

The chain recombines TRBV11-3 with TRBJ2-2, with D possibly being TRBD1 (5 bases). The CDR3 sequence is 16 residues long. V lost 3 bases, J lost 0 bases, and 11 bases lay in between. Germline CDR1 reads SGHNT; CDR2 reads YENEEA. The CDR3 DNA is TGTGCCAGCAGCTTCTCAGGACAAGCGAACACCGGGGAGCTGTTTTTT. Its protein is CASSFSGQANTGELFF. The variable domain in full, completed from reference TRBV11-3 and TRBJ2-2, reads EAGVVQSPRYKIIEKKQPVAFWCNPISGHNTLYWYLQNLGQGPELLIRYENEEAVDDSQLPKDRFSAERLKGVDSTLKIQPAELGDSAVYLCASSFSGQANTGELFFGEGSRLTVL.

The gene calls are TRBV15 and TRBJ1-2; no definite D call. Trimming removed 0 bases from V and 7 bases from J, with 15 bases in between. CDR3 length: 15 residues. Germline CDR1 LNHNV, CDR2 YYDKDF (reference sequence). CDR3 nucleotides: TGTGCCACCAGCAGAGATACCGGGGAGTGGGTTGGCTACACCTTC. This sequence encodes CATSRDTGEWVGYTF.

The chain links TRBV9 to TRBJ2-6, with 10 bases that match TRBD2. This CDR3 has 19 residues. Looked up from germline, CDR1 is SGDLS and CDR2 is YYNGEE. The J segment lost 3 bases and the V segment lost 0 bases, leaving 9 bases of the junction unmatched. CDR3 loop: CASSVDELAGQGGANVLTF. The CDR3 nucleotides read TGTGCCAGCAGCGTAGATGAACTAGCGGGGCAAGGTGGGGCCAACGTCCTGACTTTC.

This chain uses TRBV6-1 with TRBJ1-5; D is uncertain. CDR1 MNHNS and CDR2 SASEGT come from the germline V gene. The CDR3 extends over 19 amino acids. Trimming left V 4 bases short and J 3 bases short, with 25 bases between. The CDR3 spells CASSGNSAIAWGNNQPQHF. The CDR3 coding sequence is TGTGCCAGCAGTGGTAACTCTGCTATCGCCTGGGGAAACAATCAGCCCCAGCATTTT.

The chain has TRBV7-3 and TRBJ1-2; D unresolved. The CDR3 length is 13 residues. Per germline, CDR1 SGHTA and CDR2 FQGTGA. Trimming stripped 0 bases from V and 8 bases from J, with 10 bases between. The CDR3 nucleotides are TGTGCCAGCAGCTTAACGGAGTCAGGAGGCTACACCTTC. It codes for CASSLTESGGYTF.

The J gene is TRBJ1-5, the V gene TRBV4-3; the D is unclear. Trimming left V 4 bases short and J 4 bases short, with 8 bases between. This CDR3 contains 13 residues. CDR1 is LGHNA, CDR2 YSLEER, per germline. Written as DNA, the CDR3 is TGCGCCAGCAGCCCTAGTGTGAATCAGCCCCAGCATTTT. The encoded protein is CASSPSVNQPQHF.

The chain links TRBV11-2 to TRBJ2-1, with D maybe TRBD2 (7 bases). V was clipped by 2 bases and J by 7 bases, with 21 bases between them. This CDR3 is built from 17 residues. Germline CDR1 is SGHAT and CDR2 is FQNNGV. CDR3 loop: CASSLNPPGAGTNEQFF. CDR3 in DNA: TGTGCCAGCAGCTTAAACCCCCCTGGAGCGGGGACAAATGAGCAGTTCTTC.

The chain couples TRBV27 to TRBJ1-1, with unresolved D. From germline, CDR1 is MNHEY and CDR2 SMNVEV (reference sequence). CDR3 size: 13 residues. V was trimmed by 3 bases and J by 4 bases, leaving 9 bases between them. CDR3 nucleotide sequence: TGTGCCAGCAGTTTTACCGCCAGCACTGAAGCTTTCTTT. This translates into CASSFTASTEAFF.

V is TRBV19 and J is TRBJ2-1, with D perhaps TRBD1 or TRBD2 (6 bases each). Germline loops: CDR1 LNHDA, CDR2 SQIVND (reference sequence). The CDR3 spans 13 residues. V lost 9 bases and J lost 7, with 16 bases in between. CDR3 DNA sequence: TGTGCCAGCCGTCGTGGGGGGCTGAATGAGCAGTTCTTC. As protein: CASRRGGLNEQFF.

The V call is TRBV6-6, the J call TRBJ2-7, with 9 bases matching TRBD1. There are 15 residues in the CDR3. CDR1 is MNHNY, CDR2 SVGAGI, per germline (reference sequence). Trimming took 5 bases from V and 6 from J; bases not matched to a gene: 11. The CDR3, as DNA: TGTGCCAGCAGTAGCCGAGGGACAGGGAATTCCGAGCAGTACTTC. Translating it yields CASSSRGTGNSEQYF.

The genes are TRBV5-1 and TRBJ2-2; no definite D call. V lost 7 bases, J lost 2 bases, and 3 bases lay in between. The CDR3 contains 11 residues. Germline lookup yields CDR1 SGHRS and CDR2 YFSETQ. CDR3: CASANTGELFF. CDR3 in DNA: TGCGCCAGCGCCAACACCGGGGAGCTGTTTTTT.

V is TRBV4-1 and J is TRBJ2-7; the match to TRBD2 covers 7 bases. Germline trimming cut 4 bases from V and 4 bases from J; bases unmatched to any gene: 13. Germline V lookup: CDR1 MGHRA, CDR2 YSYEKL. This CDR3 is 16 amino acids long. The CDR3 here is CASSPTVGGLGYEQYF. CDR3 bases: TGCGCCAGCAGCCCCACCGTGGGAGGGCTAGGTTACGAGCAGTACTTC.